The present TCR beta chain was sequenced within a study of long-term antiretroviral therapy in people with HIV. Germline trimming cut 1 base from V and 5 bases from J; bases unmatched to any gene: 7. CDR1 SGHAT and CDR2 FQNNGV come from the germline V gene. The length of the CDR3 is 15 residues. The assay, immunoSEQ v3.0, was run at survey level. Profiled with immunoSEQ multiplex PCR; TCRdb holds only in-frame clones, not every one. The sample lists under 25,000 clones; 75% to 85% were seen once. This clonotype was obtained from a woman aged 35 to 49 with HIV. The sample consisted of unsorted PBMCs, taken 0.2 years after starting antiretroviral therapy. This chain uses TRBV11-2 with TRBJ2-7, with 8 positions matching TRBD2. The chain's CDR3 is CASSLGGRIGHEQYF. DNA for the CDR3: TGTGCCAGCAGCTTAGGCGGGAGGATAGGCCACGAGCAGTACTTC. The full variable domain, completed using reference TRBV11-2 and TRBJ2-7, is EAGVAQSPRYKIIEKRQSVAFWCNPISGHATLYWYQQILGQGPKLLIQFQNNGVVDDSQLPKDRFSAERLKGVDSTLKIQPAKLEDSAVYLCASSLGGRIGHEQYFGPGTRLTVT.